Listed here are 30 T cell receptor beta chains from one sample, sequenced in a study of CDR3 diversity in severe acne. From the PCR reads, TCRdb called clonotypes with MiXCR, one entry per CDR3 protein. This repertoire shows about 85,000 distinct CDR3 sequences, about half found once; its top ten account for about a tenth. Sequencing was carried out using blood. The origin of the receptors is a male donor in good health, serving as a control.

For this clonotype: A much larger clone differs by one base, so this may be a read error. This rearrangement joins TRBV6-5 to TRBJ1-4; a possible D gene is TRBD1 (5 bases). V was pared by 0 bases and J by 6 bases, with 14 bases between. The CDR3 runs to 16 residues. Per the germline V gene, CDR1 is MNHEY and CDR2 is SVGAGI. The CDR3 nucleotides are TGTGCCAGCAGTTACTCATCGGGGCCTCCGCATGAAAAACTGTTTTTT. It yields the protein CASSYSSGPPHEKLFF.

This clonotype has a count of ten or more. The J gene is TRBJ2-1, the V gene TRBV5-5; 9 nucleotides match TRBD1. From germline, CDR1 is SGHKS and CDR2 YYEKEE (reference sequence). The CDR3 has 15 amino acids. Trimming cost V 5 bases and J 7 bases; bases outside gene matches: 10. This chain's CDR3 is CASRATGTGFNEQFF. The CDR3 coding sequence is TGTGCCAGCAGAGCCACCGGGACAGGGTTTAATGAGCAGTTCTTC.

This clonotype has more than one count but fewer than ten. The genes are TRBV24-1 and TRBJ2-1, with 7 nucleotides matching TRBD2. The trim removed 9 bases at V and 7 bases at J, leaving 14 bases unmatched. The CDR3 totals 15 residues. The germline CDR1 and CDR2 sequences are KGHDR and SFDVKD. CDR3 bases: TGTGCCACCCAAACTAGCGAGAGGTGGCCTAATGAGCAGTTCTTC. Its protein product is CATQTSERWPNEQFF.

In DNA, the CDR3 is TGCAGCGTTGAAAATTTTTGGACACACCAAGAGACCCAGTACTTC. Its protein is CSVENFWTHQETQYF. The V gene is TRBV29-1, the J gene TRBJ2-5; possible D gene TRBD1, 5 bases. The germline V gene has CDR1 SQVTM and CDR2 ANQGSEA. Between the trimmed V and J ends, which lost 2 bases and 0 bases, there was a span of 13 bases. This CDR3 is built from 15 residues.

This clonotype came up once. The V call is TRBV10-3, the J call TRBJ2-5; D is ambiguous. Germline V CDR1 and CDR2: ENHRY, SYGVKD. V was cut by 4 bases and J by 0 bases, with 9 bases left in between. This CDR3 spans 14 amino acids. The CDR3 DNA sequence: TGTGCCATCAGTGCTCAGGCAGACCAAGAGACCCAGTACTTC. Protein sequence: CAISAQADQETQYF.

This sequence joins TRBV6-5 and TRBJ2-3; TRBD2 matches at 13 bases. The CDR3 spans 18 residues. From germline, CDR1 is MNHEY and CDR2 SVGAGI. Trimming at V came to 10 bases and at J to 1 base, leaving 14 bases not matched to a gene. The CDR3 bases are TGTGCCACCAGAGGACTAGCGGGGGAATTTAGGGGCACAGATACGCAGTATTTT. Translation: CATRGLAGEFRGTDTQYF.

CDR3 sequence reads: CASSSPGQDYEQYF. The DNA of the CDR3 is TGTGCCAGCAGTTCTCCGGGACAGGACTACGAGCAGTACTTC. The rearrangement uses TRBV13 and TRBJ2-7, with TRBD1 identical over 8 bases. Germline values: CDR1 PRHDT, CDR2 FYEKMQ (reference sequence). V shed 6 bases, J shed 3 bases, and the junction held 7 bases outside the gene matches. The CDR3 is 14 residues long.

This clonotype was recorded at least ten times. This sequence joins TRBV25-1 and TRBJ1-1, with D unclear. The CDR3 length is 15 residues. Germline CDR1 reads MGHDK; CDR2 reads SYGVNS. With 2 bases removed from V and 0 bases from J, the gap between germline ends came to 10 bases. The CDR3 DNA reads as TGTGCCAGCAGTGAAACCGGTAGAGTGAACACTGAAGCTTTCTTT. Translating gives CASSETGRVNTEAFF.

This clonotype occurred a few times. CDR3 protein: CASSIVGQIMNTEAFF. CDR3 coding DNA: TGTGCCAGTAGTATTGTTGGACAGATCATGAACACTGAAGCTTTCTTT. The V gene is TRBV19, the J gene TRBJ1-1; weak D call: TRBD1 (6 bases). Trimming took off 3 bases at V and 0 bases at J, with 14 bases between the two ends. This CDR3 contains 16 residues. In germline, CDR1 is LNHDA, CDR2 SQIVND (reference sequence).

V and J are TRBV2 and TRBJ2-7, with D unclear. The CDR3 spans 11 residues. Germline CDR1 is SNHLY and CDR2 is FYNNEI. Trimming removed 7 bases from V and 5 bases from J, with 9 bases in between. The CDR3 DNA is TGTGCCAGCACGGCAGGCGACGAGCAGTACTTC. Its protein is CASTAGDEQYF. Full variable domain (rest looked up from reference TRBV2 and TRBJ2-7): EPEVTQTPSHQVTQMGQEVILRCVPISNHLYFYWYRQILGQKVEFLVSFYNNEISEKSEIFDDQFSVERPDGSNFTLKIRSTKLEDSAMYFCASTAGDEQYFGPGTRLTVT.

V usage is TRBV10-3 and J usage is TRBJ1-1; 8 bases match TRBD1. There are 13 residues in the CDR3. The V gene end was trimmed by 10 bases and the J gene end by 10 bases; junction bases not matched to a gene: 14. Germline loops: CDR1 ENHRY, CDR2 SYGVKD. The CDR3 bases are TGTGCCAGCAGCCCAGGACAGGGTTTGCTAGCTTTCTTT. This sequence encodes CASSPGQGLLAFF.

This clonotype has a count of ten or more. This chain links TRBV6-5 with TRBJ2-7; D gene ambiguous. V lost 5 bases to trimming and J lost 4 bases, with 6 bases between them. The CDR3 loop spans 11 amino acids. Per the germline V gene, CDR1 is MNHEY and CDR2 is SVGAGI. For the CDR3, the DNA is TGTGCCAGCAGTGGGGATTACGAGCAGTACTTC. Its protein is CASSGDYEQYF.

The J gene is TRBJ2-7, the V gene TRBV4-1; a weak D match, TRBD2 (8 bases). The V gene lost 4 bases and the J gene lost 3 bases, with 19 bases spanning the gap. Germline CDR1 and CDR2: MGHRA and YSYEKL. The CDR3 has 16 residues. The CDR3 nucleotides read TGCGCCAGCAGCCCCCGGGGGGGACAGCCCTTCTACGAGCAGTACTTC. Amino acids: CASSPRGGQPFYEQYF.

This chain uses TRBV9 with TRBJ2-5; no clear D. V lost 4 bases to trimming and J lost 1 base, with 8 bases between them. Per the germline V gene, CDR1 is SGDLS and CDR2 is YYNGEE. This CDR3 is 13 amino acids long. The DNA of the CDR3 is TGTGCCAGCAGCCCGCACCTCCAAGAGACCCAGTACTTC. This codes for CASSPHLQETQYF.

The rearrangement links TRBV25-1 to TRBJ1-2; D is ambiguous. There are 14 residues in the CDR3. V gave up 0 bases and J gave up 8 bases, with 13 bases separating them. Per the germline V gene, CDR1 is MGHDK and CDR2 is SYGVNS. The CDR3 sequence is CASSEYPVAGGYTF. The CDR3 DNA reads TGTGCCAGCAGTGAATATCCGGTGGCGGGGGGCTACACCTTC.

The gene calls are TRBV6-5 and TRBJ2-3, with 12 bases aligning to TRBD2. The length of the CDR3 is 15 residues. The V gene's germline CDR1 is MNHEY and CDR2 SVGAGI. Losses at the gene ends were 6 bases for V and 6 bases for J; bases not matched to a gene: 7. The CDR3 here is CASRQTSGSLDTQYF. The CDR3 DNA is TGTGCCAGCAGACAGACTAGCGGGAGTTTGGATACGCAGTATTTT.

As for this clonotype: Because it lacks the conserved phenylalanine or tryptophan at the end, this CDR3 is likely a read error. The gene calls are TRBV28 and TRBJ2-3, with 10 bases aligning to TRBD1. The CDR3 spans 17 residues. Germline V gene data show CDR1 as MDHEN and CDR2 as SYDVKM. The CDR3 nucleotides read TGTGCCAGCAGTGTTACGACAGGGGGCGGGAGCACAGATACACAGTATCTT. Translated, it gives CASSVTTGGGSTDTQYL.

The chain couples TRBV19 to TRBJ2-6; D is ambiguous. The CDR3 loop spans 16 amino acids. Germline CDR1 LNHDA, CDR2 SQIVND (reference sequence). Trimming took 3 bases from V and 0 from J, leaving 9 bases between them. The CDR3 protein is CASSMKRYSGANVLTF. The CDR3 nucleotides are TGTGCCAGTAGTATGAAGCGCTACTCTGGGGCCAACGTCCTGACTTTC.

This clonotype has only a few counts. CDR3 coding DNA: TGTGCCAGCAGCGTAGCTGGCTCTGCAAGTGGAAACACCATATATTTT. It translates to CASSVAGSASGNTIYF. The rearrangement uses TRBV9 and TRBJ1-3; D ambiguous. This CDR3 contains 16 residues. With 0 bases removed from V and 3 bases from J, the gap between germline ends came to 13 bases. From germline, CDR1 is SGDLS and CDR2 YYNGEE.

V and J are TRBV5-8 and TRBJ1-2; D ambiguous. The CDR3 extends over 14 amino acids. V lost 2 bases, J lost 4 bases, and 12 bases lay in between. CDR1 and CDR2 from the germline V gene are SGHTS and YDEGEE. The CDR3 sequence: CASSFFPGSYGYTF. The CDR3 region has the DNA TGTGCCAGCAGCTTTTTTCCAGGTTCCTATGGCTACACCTTC.

V usage is TRBV6-1 and J usage is TRBJ2-1, with 15 positions matching TRBD2. Germline V CDR1 and CDR2: MNHNS, SASEGT. Trimming at V came to 8 bases and at J to 4 bases, leaving 6 bases not matched to a gene. The CDR3 is 16 amino acids. CDR3: CASVRTSGRGYNEQFF. CDR3 nucleotides: TGTGCCAGCGTTCGGACTAGCGGGAGGGGTTACAATGAGCAGTTCTTC.

The chain combines TRBV7-8 with TRBJ1-5, with 8 bases that match TRBD1. CDR1 and CDR2 from the germline V gene are SGHVS and FQNEAQ. Trimming cost V 1 base and J 2 bases; bases outside gene matches: 4. CDR3 length: 16 residues. The chain's CDR3 is CASSLERTGRNQPQHF. The CDR3 bases are TGTGCCAGCAGCTTAGAAAGGACAGGGCGCAATCAGCCCCAGCATTTT.

V gene TRBV5-4 combines with J gene TRBJ2-1; the match to TRBD2 covers 13 bases. The CDR3 contains 18 residues. V lost 0 bases to trimming and J lost 7 bases; unmatched junction nucleotides: 10. The germline V gene encodes CDR1 SGHNT and CDR2 YYREEE (reference sequence). CDR3 loop: CASSLVLGTSGDTNEQFF. In DNA form, the CDR3 reads TGTGCCAGCAGCTTGGTTTTAGGGACTAGCGGGGATACAAATGAGCAGTTCTTC.

This clonotype showed up many times. This chain connects TRBV20-1 to TRBJ2-1; D might be TRBD2 (5 bases). CDR1 DFQATT and CDR2 SNEGSKA come from the germline V gene (reference sequence). This CDR3 is built from 15 residues. With 6 bases removed from V and 0 bases from J, the gap between germline ends came to 15 bases. CDR3 nucleotide sequence: TGCAGTGCCTATTTCTCGGGGAGCTCCTACAATGAGCAGTTCTTC. Its translation is CSAYFSGSSYNEQFF.

This clonotype has at least ten counts. This sequence joins TRBV5-8 and TRBJ1-2; D uncertain. Per germline, CDR1 SGHTS and CDR2 YDEGEE. V lost 5 bases and J lost 5, with 16 bases in between. CDR3 size: 14 residues. The CDR3 loop is CASSTRGTEYGYTF. CDR3 bases: TGTGCCAGCAGTACTCGGGGTACCGAATATGGCTACACCTTC.

About this clonotype itself: The final CDR3 position lacks the conserved phenylalanine or tryptophan, pointing to a likely read error. The limits of the CDR3 on the DNA are not certain, so only TCRdb's listed CDR3 is given. The chain uses TRBV7-4 and TRBJ2-5; the table's D call TRBD1 went unverified against the DNA. The CDR3 length equals 14 residues, ends included. Germline V gives CDR1 SGHVT, CDR2 SQSDAQ. CDR3 loop: CASNRDRFKGTGTS.

The chain has TRBV2 and TRBJ2-7; D could derive from TRBD1 or TRBD2 (5 bases each). Trimming left V 6 bases short and J 4 bases short, with 13 bases between. Germline loops: CDR1 SNHLY, CDR2 FYNNEI. This CDR3 comprises 13 residues. This CDR3 is CASSQFGAYEQYF. The CDR3, as DNA: TGTGCCAGCAGCCAATTCGGGGCATACGAGCAGTACTTC.

The chain has TRBV4-2 and TRBJ2-7; TRBD1 matches at 9 bases. The CDR3 runs to 16 residues. Per the germline V gene, CDR1 is LGHNA and CDR2 is YNFKEQ. The V segment lost 0 bases and the J segment 5 bases; nucleotides outside the gene matches: 8. CDR3: CASSQDPGQGSNEQYF. CDR3 DNA sequence: TGTGCCAGCAGCCAAGATCCCGGACAGGGGAGCAACGAGCAGTACTTC.

The chain carries TRBV11-2 and TRBJ1-2; D gene unclear. Germline V gene sequence: CDR1 SGHAT, CDR2 FQNNGV. Trimming left V 1 base short and J 0 bases short, with 9 bases between. The CDR3 spans 15 residues. The CDR3: CASSLAGGANYGYTF. In nucleotides, the CDR3 is TGTGCCAGCAGCTTAGCGGGCGGAGCTAACTATGGCTACACCTTC.

For this clonotype: This could be a read error, since a much larger clone is one nucleotide away. This chain uses TRBV12-3 or TRBV12-4 with TRBJ1-4; D is perhaps TRBD1 (6 bases). Trimming removed 6 bases from V and 8 bases from J, with 10 bases in between. The CDR3 has 12 amino acids. The CDR3 loop is CASRARGEKLFF. In DNA form, the CDR3 reads TGTGCCAGCAGGGCCAGGGGAGAAAAACTGTTTTTT.